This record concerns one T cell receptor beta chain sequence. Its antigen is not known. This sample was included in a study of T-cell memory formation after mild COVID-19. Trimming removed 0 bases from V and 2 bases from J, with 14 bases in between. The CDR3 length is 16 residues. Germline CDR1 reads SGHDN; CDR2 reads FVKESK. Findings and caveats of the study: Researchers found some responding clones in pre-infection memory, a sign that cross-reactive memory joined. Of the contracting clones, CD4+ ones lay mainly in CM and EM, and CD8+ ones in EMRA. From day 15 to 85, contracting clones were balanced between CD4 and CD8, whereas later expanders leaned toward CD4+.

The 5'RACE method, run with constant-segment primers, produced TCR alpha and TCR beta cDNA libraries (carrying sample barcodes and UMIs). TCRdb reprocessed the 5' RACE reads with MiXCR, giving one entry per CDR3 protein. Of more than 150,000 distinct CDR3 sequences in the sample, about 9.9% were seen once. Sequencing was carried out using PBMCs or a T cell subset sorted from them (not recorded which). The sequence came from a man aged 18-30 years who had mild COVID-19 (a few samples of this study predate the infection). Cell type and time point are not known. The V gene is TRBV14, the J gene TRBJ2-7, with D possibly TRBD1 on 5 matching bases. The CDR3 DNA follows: TGTGCCAGCAGCCAAGATAAGGGGCTAAGGGCCTACGAGCAGTACTTC. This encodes CASSQDKGLRAYEQYF.